This TCR beta chain comes out of a study of control samples from healthy donors and cancer patients (TCRdb year 2020). Compared with germline, V lacks 2 bases and J lacks 12 bases; bases without a gene match: 3. CDR1 KGHDR and CDR2 SFDVKD were looked up in the germline V gene. Including the terminal cysteine and phenylalanine, the CDR3 comprises 12 residues. Only the CDR3 portion is preserved as DNA: 36 bases, with reading frame beginning at the first base. Libraries were prepared through the immunoSEQ multiplex PCR assay. TCRdb re-hosts the immuneACCESS table, in-frame sequences only. Its copies lack some clones; in the studies checked, an unresolved V gene accounts for under half of them, and the cause for the rest is not known. Recorded for this sample are more than 95,000 clones; about 93% of them occurred a single time. Roughly 2.5% of the sample is in the top ten clones. Comment on this clone: Its antigen is unknown. Nothing much larger sits one base from this clone, and base qualities are not available.

The specimen was blood. The receptor was isolated from a man aged 30-40 years in good health. The chain is made from TRBV24-1 and TRBJ1-1; 9 central nucleotides agree with TRBD1. The CDR3 region: CATSDSDRGPFF. Read as DNA, the sequence is TGTGCCACCAGTGATTCGGACAGGGGACCTTTCTTT.